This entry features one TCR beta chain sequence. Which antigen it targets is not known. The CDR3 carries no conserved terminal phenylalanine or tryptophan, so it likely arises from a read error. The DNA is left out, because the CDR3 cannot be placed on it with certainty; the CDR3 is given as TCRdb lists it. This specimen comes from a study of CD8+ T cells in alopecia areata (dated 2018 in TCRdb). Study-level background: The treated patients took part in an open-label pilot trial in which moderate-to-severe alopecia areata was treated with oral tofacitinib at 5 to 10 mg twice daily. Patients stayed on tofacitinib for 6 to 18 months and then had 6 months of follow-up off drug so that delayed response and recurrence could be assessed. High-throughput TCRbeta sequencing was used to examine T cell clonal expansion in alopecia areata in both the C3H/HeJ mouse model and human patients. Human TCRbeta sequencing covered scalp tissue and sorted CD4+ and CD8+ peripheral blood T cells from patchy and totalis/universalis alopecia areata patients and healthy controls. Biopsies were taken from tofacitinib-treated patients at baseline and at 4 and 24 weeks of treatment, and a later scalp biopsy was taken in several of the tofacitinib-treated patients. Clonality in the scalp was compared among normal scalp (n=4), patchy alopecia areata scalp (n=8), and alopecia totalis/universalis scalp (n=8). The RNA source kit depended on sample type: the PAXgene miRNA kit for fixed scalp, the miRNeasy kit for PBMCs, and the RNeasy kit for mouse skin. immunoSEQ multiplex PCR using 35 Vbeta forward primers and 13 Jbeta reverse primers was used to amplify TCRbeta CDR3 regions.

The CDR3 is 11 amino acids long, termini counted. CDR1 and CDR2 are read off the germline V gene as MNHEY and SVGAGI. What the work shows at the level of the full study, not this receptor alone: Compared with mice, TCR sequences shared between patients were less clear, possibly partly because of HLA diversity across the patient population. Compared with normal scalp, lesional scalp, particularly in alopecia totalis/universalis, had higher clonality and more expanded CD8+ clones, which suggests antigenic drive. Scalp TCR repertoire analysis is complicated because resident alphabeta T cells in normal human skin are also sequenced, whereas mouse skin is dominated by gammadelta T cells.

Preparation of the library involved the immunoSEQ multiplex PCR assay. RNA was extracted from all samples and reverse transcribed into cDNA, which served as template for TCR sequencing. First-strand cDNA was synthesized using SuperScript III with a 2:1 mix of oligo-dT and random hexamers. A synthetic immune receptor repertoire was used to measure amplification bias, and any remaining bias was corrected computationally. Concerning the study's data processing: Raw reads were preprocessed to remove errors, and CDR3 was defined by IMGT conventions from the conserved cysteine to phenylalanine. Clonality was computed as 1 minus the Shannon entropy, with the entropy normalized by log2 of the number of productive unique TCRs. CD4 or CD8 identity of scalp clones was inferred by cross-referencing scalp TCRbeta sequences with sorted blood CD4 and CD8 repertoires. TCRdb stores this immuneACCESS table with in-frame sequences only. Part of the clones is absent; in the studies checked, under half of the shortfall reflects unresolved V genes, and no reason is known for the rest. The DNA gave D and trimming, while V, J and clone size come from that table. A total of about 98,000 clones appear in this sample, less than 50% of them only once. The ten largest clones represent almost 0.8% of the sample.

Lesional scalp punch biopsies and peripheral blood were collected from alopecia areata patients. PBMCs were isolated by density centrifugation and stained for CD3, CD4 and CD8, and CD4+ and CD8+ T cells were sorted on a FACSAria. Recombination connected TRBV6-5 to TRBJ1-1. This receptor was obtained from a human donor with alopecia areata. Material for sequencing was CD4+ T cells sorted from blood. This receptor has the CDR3 CASSPPMLPPS.